This T cell receptor beta chain appears in the sequencing data of a study of blood T cells in healthy people across ages. With a J-beta primer mix and a sample-barcoded 5' primer, a second PCR ran about 7 to 11 cycles. TCRdb re-analysed the 5' RACE reads in MiXCR, keeping a single row per CDR3 protein. The table shows roughly 700,000 distinct CDR3 sequences, with approximately 50% occurring only once. Study outcomes and limitations: Observed TCR beta diversity showed a strong correlation with the percentage of naive T cells as measured by flow cytometry.

Comment on this clonotype: Its specificity is unknown.

The CDR3 length is 15 residues. Per the germline V gene, CDR1 is SGDLS and CDR2 is YYNGEE. Trimming pared 4 bases from V and 7 bases from J, leaving 18 bases between. Total RNA was extracted at no less than 6 micrograms per sample. This receptor was taken from an older woman in good health. This chain links TRBV9 with TRBJ2-1; D is uncertain. Sequenced: blood. The CDR3 nucleotides read TGTGCCAGCAGCTCGGGCCCATCGAGAGCAAATGAGCAGTTCTTC. Amino acids: CASSSGPSRANEQFF.